The 15 T cell receptor beta chains in this list originate from one sample, sequenced in a study of blood T cell repertoires in COVID-19. Sequencing was performed with immunoSEQ multiplex PCR; in TCRdb, only in-frame clones are kept and a portion is missing. This sample has around 290,000 clones, with 80% to 90% found just once. The material sequenced was peripheral blood. Source of these receptors: a woman in her 70s with COVID-19, enrolled during active disease.

CDR3 in DNA: TGTGCCAGCTCGTACCGGGACAGGGGGCTATGCAATCAGCCCCAGCATTTT. Translating it yields CASSYRDRGLCNQPQHF. The chain couples TRBV18 to TRBJ1-5, with 12 bases that match TRBD1. CDR1 is KGHSH, CDR2 LQKENI, per germline. The CDR3 loop spans 17 amino acids. The junction had 8 bases not matched to a gene; V was cut back by 6 bases and J by 2 bases. The variable domain in full, completed from reference TRBV18 and TRBJ1-5, reads NAGVMQNPRHLVRRRGQEARLRCSPMKGHSHVYWYRQLPEEGLKFMVYLQKENIIDESGMPKERFSAEFPKEGPSILRIQQVVRGDSAAYFCASSYRDRGLCNQPQHFGDGTRLSIL.

The V and J genes are TRBV9 and TRBJ1-2, with D hard to call. V shed 4 bases and J shed 2 bases, with 9 bases lying between them. This CDR3 has 13 amino acids. Germline loops: CDR1 SGDLS, CDR2 YYNGEE. The CDR3 loop is CASSRELNYGYTF. CDR3 sequence (DNA): TGTGCCAGCAGCCGGGAGTTAAACTATGGCTACACCTTC.

This sequence joins TRBV24-1 and TRBJ2-7; the match to TRBD1 covers 7 bases. The CDR3 spans 13 residues. The germline gives CDR1 KGHDR, CDR2 SFDVKD. With 3 bases clipped from V and 9 bases from J, the junction kept 7 bases outside the gene matches. The CDR3 protein is CATSDRDREGQYF. As DNA, the CDR3 is TGTGCCACCAGTGATCGAGACAGGGAAGGGCAGTACTTC.

V usage is TRBV2 and J usage is TRBJ1-2, with D perhaps matching TRBD1 (5 bases). This CDR3 comprises 13 residues. The V end was cut by 5 bases, the J end by 4 bases, with 11 bases between. Germline V gene sequence: CDR1 SNHLY, CDR2 FYNNEI. The CDR3 sequence: CASSPTARYGYTF. DNA of the CDR3: TGTGCCAGCAGTCCGACAGCCCGCTATGGCTACACCTTC.

The rearrangement links TRBV6-6 to TRBJ2-7; 7 nucleotides align to TRBD2. After removal of 9 bases from V and 0 bases from J, the junction contained 11 bases not matched to a gene. CDR3 length: 15 residues. Germline CDR1 MNHNY, CDR2 SVGAGI (reference sequence). DNA for the CDR3: TGTGCCAGTTCCTTACCGGGAGGCGGCTCCTACGAGCAGTACTTC. Translation: CASSLPGGGSYEQYF.

This chain uses TRBV11-2 with TRBJ2-7; 11 bases map to TRBD2. The CDR3 is 15 amino acids. CDR1 is SGHAT and CDR2 is FQNNGV in the germline V gene. With 5 bases clipped from V and 4 bases from J, the junction kept 7 bases outside the gene matches. The CDR3 nucleotides read TGTGCCAGCAGCGCAATACTAGCGGGGGCGTACGAGCAGTACTTC. Its protein product is CASSAILAGAYEQYF.

The chain joins TRBV6-4 to TRBJ2-3; 13 nucleotides match TRBD2. CDR1 is MRHNA, CDR2 SNTAGT, per germline. The CDR3 is 15 residues long. Trimming at V came to 6 bases and at J to 6 bases, leaving 6 bases not matched to a gene. The CDR3: CASRRLAGGGDTQYF. The CDR3 DNA reads as TGTGCCAGCAGACGACTAGCGGGGGGAGGGGATACGCAGTATTTT.

This clone showed up just once. This chain uses TRBV18 with TRBJ2-5, with D perhaps matching TRBD2 (5 bases). From germline, CDR1 is KGHSH and CDR2 LQKENI. V was trimmed by 3 bases and J by 7 bases, leaving 12 bases between them. The CDR3 is 13 amino acids. CDR3: CASSPPSIGTQYF. Here the CDR3 DNA reads TGTGCCAGCTCACCGCCTAGCATCGGGACCCAGTACTTC.

This chain connects TRBV2 to TRBJ2-7; 7 bases are a match to TRBD1. The CDR3 is 15 residues long. Trimming cost V 3 bases and J 3 bases; bases outside gene matches: 8. CDR1 is SNHLY and CDR2 is FYNNEI in the germline V gene. CDR3 sequence reads: CASSDGAGGHYEQYF. As DNA, the CDR3 is TGTGCCAGCAGTGATGGGGCAGGGGGACACTACGAGCAGTACTTC.

This clone was observed once. The chain has TRBV11-2 and TRBJ2-1; a possible D gene is TRBD1 (5 bases). Germline V gene lookup returns CDR1 SGHAT and CDR2 FQNNGV. The V and J ends lost 0 bases and 7 bases respectively, with 13 bases between them. The CDR3 contains 15 residues. Written as DNA, the CDR3 is TGTGCCAGCAGCTTAGATTTGGAAAGGGGAAATGAGCAGTTCTTC. As protein: CASSLDLERGNEQFF.

V usage is TRBV2 and J usage is TRBJ2-2; a possible D gene is TRBD2 (5 bases). The CDR3 sequence is 15 residues long. CDR1 and CDR2 from the germline V gene are SNHLY and FYNNEI. Trimming pared 3 bases from V and 0 bases from J, leaving 8 bases between. The CDR3 DNA sequence: TGTGCCAGCAGTGATGACTACCCGAACACCGGGGAGCTGTTTTTT. Amino acids: CASSDDYPNTGELFF.

The chain couples TRBV20-1 to TRBJ2-7, with 7 bases that match TRBD1. CDR1 and CDR2 (germline): DFQATT, SNEGSKA (reference sequence). The CDR3 sequence is 14 residues long. Trimming cost V 3 bases and J 2 bases; bases outside gene matches: 7. CDR3: CSASGDRQTYEQYF. CDR3 DNA sequence: TGCAGTGCTAGTGGGGACAGACAAACCTACGAGCAGTACTTC.

The J gene is TRBJ1-2, the V gene TRBV11-2, with 9 positions matching TRBD1. The CDR3 loop spans 14 amino acids. Germline CDR1 SGHAT, CDR2 FQNNGV. Trimming cost V 2 bases and J 6 bases; bases outside gene matches: 4. Here the CDR3 DNA reads TGTGCCAGCAGCTTATGGGGGGACAGGGATGGCTACACCTTC. It codes for CASSLWGDRDGYTF.

This clone is a singleton in its sample. This CDR3 reads CASSQAAGGVVYF. In nucleotides, the CDR3 is TGCGCCAGCAGCCAAGCCGCCGGAGGTGTGGTGTACTTC. This chain connects TRBV4-1 to TRBJ2-7; D is perhaps TRBD2 (5 bases). CDR3 size: 13 residues. The germline gives CDR1 MGHRA, CDR2 YSYEKL. The V end was cut by 1 base, the J end by 12 bases, with 16 bases between.

This clone was observed once. CDR3 DNA: TGTGCCAGCAGCATAATCGGGACAGGGGTTACTGAAGCTTTCTTT. Translating gives CASSIIGTGVTEAFF. V usage is TRBV5-6 and J usage is TRBJ1-1; 10 positions agree with TRBD1. Germline V gives CDR1 SGHDT, CDR2 YYEEEE. V shed 4 bases and J 5 bases; nucleotides not matched to a gene: 8. The CDR3 extends over 15 amino acids.